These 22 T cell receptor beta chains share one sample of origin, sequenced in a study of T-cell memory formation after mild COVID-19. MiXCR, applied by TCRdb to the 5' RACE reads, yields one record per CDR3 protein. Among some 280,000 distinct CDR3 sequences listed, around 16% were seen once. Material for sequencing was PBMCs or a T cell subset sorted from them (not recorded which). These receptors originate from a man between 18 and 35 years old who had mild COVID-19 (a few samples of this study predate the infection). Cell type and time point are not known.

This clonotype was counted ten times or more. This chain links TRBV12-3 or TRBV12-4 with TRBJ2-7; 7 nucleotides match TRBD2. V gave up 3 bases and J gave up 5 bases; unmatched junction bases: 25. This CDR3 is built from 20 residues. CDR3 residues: CASSFIVRDRGGFTADEQYF. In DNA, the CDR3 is TGTGCCAGCAGTTTTATTGTTCGTGACCGCGGGGGTTTCACGGCCGACGAGCAGTACTTC.

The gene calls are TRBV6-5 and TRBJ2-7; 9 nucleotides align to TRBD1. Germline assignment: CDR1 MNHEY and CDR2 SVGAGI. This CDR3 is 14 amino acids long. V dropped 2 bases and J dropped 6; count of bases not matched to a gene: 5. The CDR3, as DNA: TGTGCCAGCAGTTACGGGGACAGGGAGATCGAGCAGTACTTC. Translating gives CASSYGDREIEQYF.

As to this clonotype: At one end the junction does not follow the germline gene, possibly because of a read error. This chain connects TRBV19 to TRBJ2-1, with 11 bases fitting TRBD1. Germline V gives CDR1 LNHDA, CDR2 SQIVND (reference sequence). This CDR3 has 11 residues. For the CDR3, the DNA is TGTGCCAGTAGTCCTGGACAGGGGGCGATCTTC. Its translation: CASSPGQGAIF.

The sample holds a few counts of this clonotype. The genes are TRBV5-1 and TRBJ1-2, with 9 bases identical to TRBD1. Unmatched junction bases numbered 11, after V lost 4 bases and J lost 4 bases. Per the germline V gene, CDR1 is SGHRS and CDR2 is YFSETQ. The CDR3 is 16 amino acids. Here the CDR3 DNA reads TGCGCCAGCAGCCTGGCTTTACAGGGGGCATCCTATGGCTACACCTTC. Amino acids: CASSLALQGASYGYTF.

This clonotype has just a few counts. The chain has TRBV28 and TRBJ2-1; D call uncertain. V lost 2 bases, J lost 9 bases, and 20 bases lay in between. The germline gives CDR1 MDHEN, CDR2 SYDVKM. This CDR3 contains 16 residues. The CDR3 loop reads CASSLPRPYPSGEQFF. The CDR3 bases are TGTGCCAGCAGTTTACCGAGACCCTACCCGTCGGGTGAGCAGTTCTTC.

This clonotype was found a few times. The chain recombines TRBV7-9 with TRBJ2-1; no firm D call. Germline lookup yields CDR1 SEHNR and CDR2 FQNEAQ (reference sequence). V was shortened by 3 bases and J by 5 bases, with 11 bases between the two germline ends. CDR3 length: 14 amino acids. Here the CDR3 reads CASSFGQADNEQFF. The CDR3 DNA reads TGTGCCAGCAGCTTTGGGCAGGCCGACAATGAGCAGTTCTTC.

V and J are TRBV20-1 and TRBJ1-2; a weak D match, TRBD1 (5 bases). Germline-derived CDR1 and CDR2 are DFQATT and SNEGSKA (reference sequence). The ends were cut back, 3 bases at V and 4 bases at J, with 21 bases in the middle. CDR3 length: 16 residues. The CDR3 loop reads CSARDGRAGGGYGYTF. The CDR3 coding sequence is TGCAGTGCTAGGGACGGTCGGGCCGGGGGTGGCTATGGCTACACCTTC.

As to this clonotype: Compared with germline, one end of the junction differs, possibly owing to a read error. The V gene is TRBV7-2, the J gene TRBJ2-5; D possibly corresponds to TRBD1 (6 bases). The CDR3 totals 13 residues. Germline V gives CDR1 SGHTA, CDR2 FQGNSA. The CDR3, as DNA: TGTGCCAGCGCCACCCACGGGACAAGAGAGACACACTTC. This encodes CASATHGTRETHF.

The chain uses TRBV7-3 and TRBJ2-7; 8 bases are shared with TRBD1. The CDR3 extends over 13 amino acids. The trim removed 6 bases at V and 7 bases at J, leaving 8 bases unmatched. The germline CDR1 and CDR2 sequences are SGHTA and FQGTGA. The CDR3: CASSLTGAGEQYV. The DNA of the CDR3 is TGTGCCAGCAGTTTGACAGGGGCGGGGGAGCAGTACGTC.

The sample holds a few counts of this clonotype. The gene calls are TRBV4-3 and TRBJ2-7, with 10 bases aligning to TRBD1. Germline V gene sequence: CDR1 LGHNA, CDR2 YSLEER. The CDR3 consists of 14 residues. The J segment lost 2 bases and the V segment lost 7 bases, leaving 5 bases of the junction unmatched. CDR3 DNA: TGCGCCAGCAAGACCGGGACAGGGGCCTACGAGCAGTACTTC. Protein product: CASKTGTGAYEQYF.

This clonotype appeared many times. The CDR3 protein is CASSGGLAGGNPYNEQFF. CDR3 bases: TGCGCCAGCAGCGGGGGACTAGCGGGGGGTAACCCCTACAATGAGCAGTTCTTC. The V call is TRBV4-1, the J call TRBJ2-1; 15 positions agree with TRBD2. From germline, CDR1 is MGHRA and CDR2 YSYEKL. CDR3 length: 18 amino acids. The ends lost 5 bases at V and 2 bases at J; junction bases unmatched: 7.

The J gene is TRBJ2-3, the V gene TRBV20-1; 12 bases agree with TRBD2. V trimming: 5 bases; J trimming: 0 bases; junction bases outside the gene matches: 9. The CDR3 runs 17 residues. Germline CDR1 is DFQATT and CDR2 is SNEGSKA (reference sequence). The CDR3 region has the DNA TGCAGTGCTGCCCCAGGGCTAGCGGGGGGGAGCACAGATACGCAGTATTTT. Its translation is CSAAPGLAGGSTDTQYF.

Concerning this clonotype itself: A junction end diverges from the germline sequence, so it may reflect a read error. The CDR3 here is CAISVRGGLAGAKNIQYF. The CDR3 DNA reads TGTGCCATCAGCGTCCGGGGGGGGCTAGCGGGAGCCAAAAACATTCAGTACTTC. The chain joins TRBV9 to TRBJ2-4, with 8 positions matching TRBD2. Germline V gene lookup returns CDR1 SGDLS and CDR2 YYNGEE. This CDR3 contains 18 residues.

The CDR3 here is CASQDQNSYEQYF. CDR3 sequence (DNA): TGTGCCAGTCAGGACCAAAACTCCTACGAGCAGTACTTC. This sequence joins TRBV27 and TRBJ2-7, with no clear D. Per the germline V gene, CDR1 is MNHEY and CDR2 is SMNVEV (reference sequence). With 9 bases removed from V and 0 bases from J, the gap between germline ends came to 12 bases. The CDR3 totals 13 residues.

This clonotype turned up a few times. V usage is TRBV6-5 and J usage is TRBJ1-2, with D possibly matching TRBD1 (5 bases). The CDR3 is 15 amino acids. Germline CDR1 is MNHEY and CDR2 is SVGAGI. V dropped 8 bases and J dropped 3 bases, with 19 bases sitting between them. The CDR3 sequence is CASLGGAGGDYGYTF. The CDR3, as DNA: TGTGCCAGCCTCGGAGGGGCTGGCGGGGACTATGGCTACACCTTC.

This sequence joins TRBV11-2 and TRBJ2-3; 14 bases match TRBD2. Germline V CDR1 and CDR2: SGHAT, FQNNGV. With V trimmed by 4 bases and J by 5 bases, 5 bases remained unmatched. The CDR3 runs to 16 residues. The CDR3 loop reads CASSSLTSGGVDTQYF. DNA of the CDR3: TGTGCCAGCAGCTCCCTGACTAGCGGGGGGGTAGATACGCAGTATTTT. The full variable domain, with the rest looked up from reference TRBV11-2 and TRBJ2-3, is EAGVAQSPRYKIIEKRQSVAFWCNPISGHATLYWYQQILGQGPKLLIQFQNNGVVDDSQLPKDRFSAERLKGVDSTLKIQPAKLEDSAVYLCASSSLTSGGVDTQYFGPGTRLTVL.

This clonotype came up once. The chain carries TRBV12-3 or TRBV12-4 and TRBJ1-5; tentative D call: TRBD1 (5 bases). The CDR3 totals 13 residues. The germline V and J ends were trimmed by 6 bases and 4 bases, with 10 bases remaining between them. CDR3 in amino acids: CASSLGLNQPQHF. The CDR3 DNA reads TGTGCCAGCAGCCTGGGGCTTAATCAGCCCCAGCATTTT.

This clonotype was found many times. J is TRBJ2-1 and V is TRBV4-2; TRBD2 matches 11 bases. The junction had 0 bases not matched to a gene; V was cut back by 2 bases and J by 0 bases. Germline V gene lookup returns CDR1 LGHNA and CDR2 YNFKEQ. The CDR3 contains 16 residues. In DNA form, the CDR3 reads TGTGCCAGCAGCCAACTAGCGGGGGGCTCCTACAATGAGCAGTTCTTC. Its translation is CASSQLAGGSYNEQFF.

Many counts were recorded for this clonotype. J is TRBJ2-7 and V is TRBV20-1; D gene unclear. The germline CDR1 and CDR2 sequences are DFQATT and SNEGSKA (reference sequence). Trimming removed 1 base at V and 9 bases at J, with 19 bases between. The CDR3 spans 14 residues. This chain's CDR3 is CSARASGLAGAQYF. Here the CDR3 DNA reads TGCAGTGCTAGAGCTTCGGGCCTCGCCGGCGCGCAGTACTTC.

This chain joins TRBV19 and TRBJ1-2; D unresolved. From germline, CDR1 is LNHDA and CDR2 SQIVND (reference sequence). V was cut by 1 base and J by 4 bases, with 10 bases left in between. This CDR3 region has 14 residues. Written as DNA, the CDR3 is TGTGCCAGTAGTATAGGAGGAGGCGGCTATGGCTACACCTTC. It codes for CASSIGGGGYGYTF.

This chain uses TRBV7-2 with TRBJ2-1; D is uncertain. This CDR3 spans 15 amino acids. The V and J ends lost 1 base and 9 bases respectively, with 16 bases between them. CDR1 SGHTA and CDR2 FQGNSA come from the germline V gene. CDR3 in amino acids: CASSLEFLGLSEQFF. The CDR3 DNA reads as TGTGCCAGCAGCTTAGAGTTTCTAGGTCTGAGTGAGCAGTTCTTC.

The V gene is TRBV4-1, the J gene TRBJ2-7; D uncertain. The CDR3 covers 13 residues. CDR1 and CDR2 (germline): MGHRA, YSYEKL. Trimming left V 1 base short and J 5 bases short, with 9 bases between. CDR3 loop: CASSQVAGDEQYV. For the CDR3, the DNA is TGCGCCAGCAGCCAAGTGGCAGGCGACGAGCAGTACGTC.